The sequence of this T cell receptor (beta chain) was determined in a study of shared clonotypes between healthy human individuals. After removal of 5 bases from V and 5 bases from J, the junction contained 12 bases not matched to a gene. Germline values: CDR1 ENHRY, CDR2 SYGVKD. CDR3 size: 16 residues. This was a deep-level run. Repertoires were generated with immunoSEQ multiplex PCR, while TCRdb's copy carries only in-frame clones and drops some. The sample has nearly 1 million clones, 60% to 85% seen once. As regards this clone: Its antigen is not known.

Study-wide results and caveats: The naive CD4 repertoires of several donors were compared, and approximately 4.5% of clonotypes were shared.

The chain carries TRBV10-3 and TRBJ1-1, with TRBD1 identical over 9 bases. The TCR was taken from a man aged 18 to 29 in good health. Input material: memory CD4+ T cells sorted from blood. The subset here: CD45RA-negative fraction. CDR3 amino acids: CAISMTGGMAGTEAFF. DNA for the CDR3: TGTGCCATCAGTATGACAGGGGGTATGGCGGGTACTGAAGCTTTCTTT.